A few counts support the clone carrying this T cell receptor beta chain. A single record per CDR3 protein comes from TCRdb applying MiXCR to the RT-PCR reads. The profile shows fewer than 500,000 distinct CDR3 sequences, 16% of them singletons. This entry comes from a study of patients and donors after allogeneic stem cell transplantation. The CDR3 covers 17 residues. V was clipped by 4 bases and J by 3 bases; unmatched bases: 11. CDR1 is LGHNA, CDR2 YSLEER, per germline. This chain joins TRBV4-3 and TRBJ2-3, with 9 positions matching TRBD2. The sequencing input was blood, either unsorted or a sorted T cell fraction (not recorded which). The TCR comes from a human donor who was either an allogeneic HSCT recipient or a stem cell or donor lymphocyte infusion donor (not recorded which). It is not recorded whose cells these are; they may come from a transplant donor. The chain's CDR3 is CASSPSVGGGATDTQYF. The CDR3 DNA reads TGCGCCAGCAGCCCCTCCGTCGGCGGGGGGGCAACAGATACGCAGTATTTT.